Presented here are 21 T cell receptor beta chains from one specimen sequenced in a study of B cell selection in AIRE deficiency. TCRdb keeps only in-frame clones here, not all; method: immunoSEQ multiplex PCR. The sample gives roughly 18,000 clones, 90% to 95% of which show up once; 0.89% is in the top ten. Sorted regulatory T cells were CD4-positive, CD25-high and CD127-low or negative. The sequenced sample was CD4+CD25+ Tregs sorted from PBMCs. The source of these receptors is a human donor in good health.

This rearrangement joins TRBV6-5 to TRBJ2-3, with D perhaps matching TRBD2 (6 bases). In germline, CDR1 is MNHEY, CDR2 SVGAGI. V was pared by 5 bases and J by 4 bases, with 16 bases between. CDR3 length: 15 residues. The CDR3 region is CASSPGLLVPDTQYF. Written as DNA, the CDR3 is TGTGCCAGCAGTCCGGGACTCCTTGTTCCAGATACGCAGTATTTT.

This clone was picked up one time. This chain connects TRBV6-5 to TRBJ1-2; D uncertain. Trimming left V 6 bases short and J 4 bases short, with 12 bases between. This CDR3 has 13 residues. Germline V gives CDR1 MNHEY, CDR2 SVGAGI. CDR3 DNA sequence: TGTGCCAGCAGGCCTTTTTCAATCTATGGCTACACCTTC. It yields the protein CASRPFSIYGYTF.

The J gene is TRBJ1-1, the V gene TRBV7-9, with D hard to call. V was cut by 1 base and J by 1 base, with 4 bases left in between. Germline lookup yields CDR1 SEHNR and CDR2 FQNEAQ (reference sequence). There are 13 residues in the CDR3. CDR3 coding DNA: TGTGCCAGCAGCTTAGTAGGGAACACTGAAGCTTTCTTT. This sequence encodes CASSLVGNTEAFF.

This clone has a single count. The chain joins TRBV2 to TRBJ2-5; 7 bases match TRBD2. The end of the DNA fits TRBJ2-7 better, so the J call may be wrong. CDR1 and CDR2 (germline): SNHLY, FYNNEI. The CDR3 is 15 amino acids. The CDR3: CASSDGAGAGYEQYF. The CDR3 DNA reads TGTGCCAGCAGTGACGGGGCGGGAGCTGGGTACGAGCAGTACTTC.

V usage is TRBV5-6 and J usage is TRBJ2-3; maybe TRBD1 (6 bases). CDR1 and CDR2 from the germline V gene are SGHDT and YYEEEE. The CDR3 sequence is 17 residues long. Trimming took off 3 bases at V and 4 bases at J, with 21 bases between the two ends. The CDR3, as DNA: TGTGCCAGCAGCTCTTATCTCCACAGGGTGCCCGCAGATACGCAGTATTTT. It codes for CASSSYLHRVPADTQYF.

The chain joins TRBV18 to TRBJ2-3; 9 nucleotides align to TRBD2. J was trimmed by 3 bases and V by 3 bases; bases with no gene match: 1. CDR3 size: 14 residues. Germline-derived CDR1 and CDR2 are KGHSH and LQKENI. This CDR3 reads CASSPGLATDTQYF. CDR3 DNA sequence: TGTGCCAGCTCACCGGGACTAGCAACAGATACGCAGTATTTT. The entire variable domain, with the rest obtained from reference TRBV18 and TRBJ2-3, is as follows: NAGVMQNPRHLVRRRGQEARLRCSPMKGHSHVYWYRQLPEEGLKFMVYLQKENIIDESGMPKERFSAEFPKEGPSILRIQQVVRGDSAAYFCASSPGLATDTQYFGPGTRLTVL.

The V and J genes are TRBV10-3 and TRBJ1-1; D not certain. The CDR3 is made up of 14 amino acids. V was clipped by 4 bases and J by 5 bases, with 14 bases between them. Germline assignment: CDR1 ENHRY and CDR2 SYGVKD. The CDR3 DNA follows: TGTGCCATCAGTGTCGGTGGAAAAGGGACTGAAGCTTTCTTT. This encodes CAISVGGKGTEAFF.

V gene TRBV12-5 combines with J gene TRBJ2-1; maybe TRBD1 (5 bases). V was pared by 3 bases and J by 8 bases, with 14 bases between. CDR1 is LGHNT, CDR2 FRNRAP, per germline. The CDR3 sequence is 14 residues long. The CDR3 region has the DNA TGTGCTAGTGGTTTAGCGCAGGGTAGGCATGAGCAGTTCTTC. Translating gives CASGLAQGRHEQFF.

The V call is TRBV11-2, the J call TRBJ1-2; no clear D gene. This CDR3 is built from 17 residues. V was clipped by 0 bases and J by 2 bases, with 16 bases between them. Germline CDR1 SGHAT, CDR2 FQNNGV. CDR3 sequence: CASSLDSFVGGNYGYTF. In nucleotides, the CDR3 is TGTGCCAGCAGCTTAGACAGCTTTGTGGGAGGGAACTATGGCTACACCTTC.

The chain recombines TRBV4-3 with TRBJ1-4; TRBD1 matches at 9 bases. The CDR3 contains 15 residues. The V gene end was trimmed by 3 bases and the J gene end by 8 bases; junction bases not matched to a gene: 7. Germline lookup yields CDR1 LGHNA and CDR2 YSLEER. CDR3 amino acids: CASSQPGQGGEKLFF. The CDR3 nucleotides are TGCGCCAGCAGCCAGCCGGGACAGGGCGGGGAAAAACTGTTTTTT.

The chain recombines TRBV25-1 with TRBJ1-5, with D perhaps TRBD1 (5 bases). Germline CDR1 MGHDK, CDR2 SYGVNS. V lost 2 bases to trimming and J lost 6 bases, with 8 bases between them. The CDR3 sequence is 13 residues long. The DNA of the CDR3 is TGTGCCAGCAGTGAACAGGGCGGTCAGCCCCAGCATTTT. Protein sequence: CASSEQGGQPQHF.

The V call is TRBV28, the J call TRBJ2-1, with a weak D call TRBD2 (6 bases). The CDR3 runs to 14 residues. The ends were cut back, 3 bases at V and 6 bases at J, with 12 bases in the middle. CDR1 is MDHEN and CDR2 is SYDVKM in the germline V gene. The CDR3 DNA reads TGTGCCAGCAGTTTTTTTGGGGAGGTCAATGAGCAGTTCTTC. It is translated as CASSFFGEVNEQFF.

This chain connects TRBV2 to TRBJ1-2; the D is unclear. Germline CDR1 is SNHLY and CDR2 is FYNNEI. V gave up 5 bases and J gave up 8 bases, with 9 bases separating them. The CDR3 sequence is 11 residues long. This CDR3 is CASSQRWGYTF. The CDR3, as DNA: TGTGCCAGCAGTCAACGGTGGGGCTACACCTTC.

V usage is TRBV7-2 and J usage is TRBJ2-5, with 10 positions matching TRBD2. Germline CDR1 and CDR2: SGHTA and FQGNSA. J was trimmed by 1 base and V by 0 bases; bases with no gene match: 2. The CDR3 contains 16 residues. The CDR3 sequence is CASSLATSGVQETQYF. CDR3 DNA: TGTGCCAGCAGCTTAGCAACTAGCGGGGTCCAAGAGACCCAGTACTTC.

The CDR3 protein is CASSTLGGSSYNEQFF. In DNA, the CDR3 is TGTGCCAGCAGCACCCTTGGCGGTAGCTCCTACAATGAGCAGTTCTTC. The chain employs TRBV28 and TRBJ2-1; D not resolved. The CDR3 is made up of 16 amino acids. CDR1 and CDR2 from the germline V gene are MDHEN and SYDVKM. V shed 6 bases and J shed 0 bases, with 15 bases lying between them.

The V call is TRBV27, the J call TRBJ1-2, with 7 bases fitting TRBD1. CDR3 size: 13 residues. Looked up from germline, CDR1 is MNHEY and CDR2 is SMNVEV (reference sequence). V shed 6 bases and J 4 bases; nucleotides not matched to a gene: 5. The DNA of the CDR3 is TGTGCCAGCAGGAACAGGGGTGGCTATGGCTACACCTTC. This gives the protein CASRNRGGYGYTF.

This chain joins TRBV28 and TRBJ1-6, with TRBD1 matching 8 bases. CDR1 is MDHEN, CDR2 SYDVKM, per germline. Germline trimming cut 5 bases from V and 0 bases from J; bases unmatched to any gene: 6. The CDR3 sequence is 17 residues long. The CDR3 is CASSPPGTGSYNSPLHF. Written as DNA, the CDR3 is TGTGCCAGCAGTCCGCCGGGGACAGGCTCCTATAATTCACCCCTCCACTTT.

The chain is built from TRBV5-4 and TRBJ2-5, with D tentatively TRBD1 (5 bases). V was pared by 4 bases and J by 3 bases, with 10 bases between. This CDR3 spans 13 amino acids. Germline CDR1 and CDR2: SGHNT and YYREEE (reference sequence). The DNA of the CDR3 is TGTGCCAGCAGCCAAATCAGGGAAGAGACCCAGTACTTC. This translates into CASSQIREETQYF.

The rearrangement joins TRBV6-6 to TRBJ2-1; 9 bases fit TRBD2. Germline V gene lookup returns CDR1 MNHNY and CDR2 SVGAGI (reference sequence). The CDR3 totals 15 residues. V trimming: 4 bases; J trimming: 7 bases; junction bases outside the gene matches: 8. In DNA form, the CDR3 reads TGTGCCAGCAGTTTCCCCGGGAGCGGGAGGAATGAGCAGTTCTTC. This translates into CASSFPGSGRNEQFF.

The chain recombines TRBV6-5 with TRBJ1-1; D call uncertain. Germline V CDR1 and CDR2: MNHEY, SVGAGI. This CDR3 spans 14 amino acids. The germline V and J ends were trimmed by 4 bases and 4 bases, with 13 bases remaining between them. CDR3 sequence (DNA): TGTGCCAGCAGTTCCCCCCAGACATTCACTGAAGCTTTCTTT. It specifies CASSSPQTFTEAFF.

V is TRBV7-6 and J is TRBJ1-1, with D possibly matching TRBD1 (5 bases). The CDR3 consists of 13 residues. V lost 6 bases to trimming and J lost 2 bases, with 10 bases between them. In germline, CDR1 is SGHVS, CDR2 FNYEAQ. The CDR3 loop reads CASRVTANTEAFF. The CDR3 nucleotides read TGTGCCAGCAGGGTGACAGCTAACACTGAAGCTTTCTTT.